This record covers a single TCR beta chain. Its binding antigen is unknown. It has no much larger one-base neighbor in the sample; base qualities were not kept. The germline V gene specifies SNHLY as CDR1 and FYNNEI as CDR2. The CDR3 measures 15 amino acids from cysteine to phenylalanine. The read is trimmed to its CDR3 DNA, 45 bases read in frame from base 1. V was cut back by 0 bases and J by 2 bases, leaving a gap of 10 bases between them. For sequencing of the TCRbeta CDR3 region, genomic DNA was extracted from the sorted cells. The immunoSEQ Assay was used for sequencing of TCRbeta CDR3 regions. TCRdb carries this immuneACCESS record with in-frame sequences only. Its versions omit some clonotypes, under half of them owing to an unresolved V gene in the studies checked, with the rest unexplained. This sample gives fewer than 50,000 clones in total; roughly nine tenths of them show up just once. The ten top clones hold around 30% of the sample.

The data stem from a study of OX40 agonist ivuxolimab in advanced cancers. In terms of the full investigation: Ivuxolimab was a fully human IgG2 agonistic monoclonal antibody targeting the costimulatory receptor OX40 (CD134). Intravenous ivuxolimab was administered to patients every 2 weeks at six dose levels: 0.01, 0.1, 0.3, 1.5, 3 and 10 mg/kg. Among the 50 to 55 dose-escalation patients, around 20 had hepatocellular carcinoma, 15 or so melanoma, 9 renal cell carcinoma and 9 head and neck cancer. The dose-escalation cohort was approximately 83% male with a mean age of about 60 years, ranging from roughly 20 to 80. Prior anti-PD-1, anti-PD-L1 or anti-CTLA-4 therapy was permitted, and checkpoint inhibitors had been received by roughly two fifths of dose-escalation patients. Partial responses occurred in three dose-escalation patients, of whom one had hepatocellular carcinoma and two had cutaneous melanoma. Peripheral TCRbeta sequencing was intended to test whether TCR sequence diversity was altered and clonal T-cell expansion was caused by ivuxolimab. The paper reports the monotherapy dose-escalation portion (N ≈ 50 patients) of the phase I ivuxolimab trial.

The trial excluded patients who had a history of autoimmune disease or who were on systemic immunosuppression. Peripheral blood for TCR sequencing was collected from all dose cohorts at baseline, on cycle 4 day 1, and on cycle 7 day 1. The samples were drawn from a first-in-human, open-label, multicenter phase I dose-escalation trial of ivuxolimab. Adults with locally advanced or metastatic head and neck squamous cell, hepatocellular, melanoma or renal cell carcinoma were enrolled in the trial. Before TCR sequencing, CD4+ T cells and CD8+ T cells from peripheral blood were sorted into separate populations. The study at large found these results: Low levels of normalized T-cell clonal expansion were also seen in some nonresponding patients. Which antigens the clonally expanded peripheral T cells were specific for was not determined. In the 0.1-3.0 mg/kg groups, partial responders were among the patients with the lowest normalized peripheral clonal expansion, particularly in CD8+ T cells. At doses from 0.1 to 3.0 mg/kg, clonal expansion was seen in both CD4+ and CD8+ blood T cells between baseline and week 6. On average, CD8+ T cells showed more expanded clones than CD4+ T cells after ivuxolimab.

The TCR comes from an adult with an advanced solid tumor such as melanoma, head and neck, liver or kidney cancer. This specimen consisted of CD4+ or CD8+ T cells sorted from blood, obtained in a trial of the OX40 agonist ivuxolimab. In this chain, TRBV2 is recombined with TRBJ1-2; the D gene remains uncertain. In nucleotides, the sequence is TGTGCCAGCAGTGAAGCGCCAGGAACCAACTATGGCTACACCTTC. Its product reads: CASSEAPGTNYGYTF. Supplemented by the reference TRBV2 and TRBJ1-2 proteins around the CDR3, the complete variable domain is EPEVTQTPSHQVTQMGQEVILRCVPISNHLYFYWYRQILGQKVEFLVSFYNNEISEKSEIFDDQFSVERPDGSNFTLKIRSTKLEDSAMYFCASSEAPGTNYGYTFGSGTRLTVV.